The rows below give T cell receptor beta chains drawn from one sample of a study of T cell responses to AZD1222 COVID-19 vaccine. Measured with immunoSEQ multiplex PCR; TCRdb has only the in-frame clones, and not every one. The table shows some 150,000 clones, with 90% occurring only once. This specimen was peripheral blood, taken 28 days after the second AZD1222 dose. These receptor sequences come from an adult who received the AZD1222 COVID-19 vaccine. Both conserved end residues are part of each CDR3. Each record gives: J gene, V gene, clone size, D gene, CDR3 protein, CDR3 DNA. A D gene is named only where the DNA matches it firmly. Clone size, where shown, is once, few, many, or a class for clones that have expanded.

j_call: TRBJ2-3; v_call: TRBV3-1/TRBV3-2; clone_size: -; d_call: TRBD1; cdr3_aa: CASSLNDRVDTQYF; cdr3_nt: TGTGCCAGCAGTCTTAACGACAGGGTGGATACGCAGTATTTT
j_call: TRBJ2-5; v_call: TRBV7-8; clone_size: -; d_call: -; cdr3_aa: CASSSGASRTQYF; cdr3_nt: TGTGCCAGCAGCTCAGGGGCTAGTCGGACCCAGTACTTC
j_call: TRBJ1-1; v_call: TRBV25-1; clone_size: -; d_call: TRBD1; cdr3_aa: CASMRGPEAFF; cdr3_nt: TGTGCCAGCATGAGGGGGCCTGAAGCTTTCTTT
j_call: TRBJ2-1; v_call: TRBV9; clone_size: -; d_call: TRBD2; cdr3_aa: CASSVLGTSGRVNEQFF; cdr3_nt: TGTGCCAGCAGCGTACTGGGGACTAGCGGGAGGGTAAATGAGCAGTTCTTC
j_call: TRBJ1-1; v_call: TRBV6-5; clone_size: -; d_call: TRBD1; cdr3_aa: CASSYGTGDRTFF; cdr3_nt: TGTGCCAGCAGTTACGGGACAGGCGATCGGACTTTCTTT
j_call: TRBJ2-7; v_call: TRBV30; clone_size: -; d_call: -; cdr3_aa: CAWSVGGINEQYF; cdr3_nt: TGTGCCTGGAGTGTGGGGGGCATCAACGAGCAGTACTTC
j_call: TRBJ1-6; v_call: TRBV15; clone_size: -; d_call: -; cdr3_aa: CATSRGLRSSYNSPLHF; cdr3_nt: TGTGCCACCAGCAGAGGGCTACGGAGTTCCTATAATTCACCCCTCCACTTT
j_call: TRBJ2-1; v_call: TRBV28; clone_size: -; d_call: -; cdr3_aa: CASSYQGITYNEQFF; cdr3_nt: TGTGCCAGCAGTTACCAGGGTATCACCTACAATGAGCAGTTCTTC
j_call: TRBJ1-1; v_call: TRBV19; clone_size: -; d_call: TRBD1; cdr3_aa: CASSIAGTGTNTEAFF; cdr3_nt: TGTGCCAGTAGTATCGCCGGGACAGGAACGAACACTGAAGCTTTCTTT
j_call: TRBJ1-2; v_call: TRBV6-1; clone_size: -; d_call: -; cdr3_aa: CASSERGDYGYTF; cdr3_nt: TGTGCCAGCAGTGAACGGGGTGATTATGGCTACACCTTC
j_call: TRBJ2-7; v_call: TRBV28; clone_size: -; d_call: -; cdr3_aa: CASSLSGVYSYEQYF; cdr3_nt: TGTGCCAGCAGTTTATCGGGGGTTTACTCCTACGAGCAGTACTTC
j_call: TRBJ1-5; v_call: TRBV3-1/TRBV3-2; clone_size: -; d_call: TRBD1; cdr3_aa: CASSLGQGGWEQPQHF; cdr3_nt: TGTGCCAGCAGCCTAGGACAGGGCGGCTGGGAGCAGCCCCAGCATTTT
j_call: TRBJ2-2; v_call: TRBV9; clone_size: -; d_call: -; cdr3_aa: CASSALDGELFF; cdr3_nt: TGTGCCAGCAGCGCCCTAGATGGGGAGCTGTTTTTT
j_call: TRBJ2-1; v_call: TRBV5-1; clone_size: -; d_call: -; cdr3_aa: CASSLAWKEEFF; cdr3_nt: TGCGCCAGCAGCTTGGCCTGGAAAGAAGAGTTCTTC
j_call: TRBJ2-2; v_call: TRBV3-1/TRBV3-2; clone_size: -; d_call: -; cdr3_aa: CASNNGLNTGELFF; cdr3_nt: TGTGCCAGCAATAACGGCTTGAACACCGGGGAGCTGTTTTTT
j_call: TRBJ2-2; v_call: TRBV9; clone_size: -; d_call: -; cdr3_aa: CASSARTARNTGELFF; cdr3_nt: TGTGCCAGCAGCGCCCGGACAGCAAGGAACACCGGGGAGCTGTTTTTT
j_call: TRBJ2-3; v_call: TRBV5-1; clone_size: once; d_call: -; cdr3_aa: CASSLDSSLDTQYF; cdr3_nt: TGCGCCAGCAGCTTGGACAGCTCTCTTGATACGCAGTATTTT
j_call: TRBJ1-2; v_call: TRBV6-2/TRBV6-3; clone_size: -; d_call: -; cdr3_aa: CASSYTLLAYGYTF; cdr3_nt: TGTGCCAGCAGTTACACCTTGTTAGCCTATGGCTACACCTTC
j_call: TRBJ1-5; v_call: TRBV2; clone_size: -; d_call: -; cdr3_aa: CASTEWGGNQPQHF; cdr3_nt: TGTGCCAGCACTGAATGGGGAGGCAATCAGCCCCAGCATTTT
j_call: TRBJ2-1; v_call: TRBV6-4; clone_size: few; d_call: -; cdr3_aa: CASSDRDNNEQFF; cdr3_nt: TGTGCCAGCAGTGACCGGGACAACAATGAGCAGTTCTTC
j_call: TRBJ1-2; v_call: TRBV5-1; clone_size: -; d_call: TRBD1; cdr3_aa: CASSWGQGFVGYTF; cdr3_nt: TGCGCCAGCAGCTGGGGACAGGGGTTTGTTGGCTACACCTTC
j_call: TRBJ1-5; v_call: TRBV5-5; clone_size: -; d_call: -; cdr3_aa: CASFLGIGGNQPQHF; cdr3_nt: TGTGCCAGCTTTCTGGGTATTGGAGGGAATCAGCCCCAGCATTTT
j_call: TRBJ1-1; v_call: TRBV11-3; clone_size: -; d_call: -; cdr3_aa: CASSLLGGALNTEAFF; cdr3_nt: TGTGCCAGCAGCTTATTAGGGGGGGCGCTGAACACTGAAGCTTTCTTT
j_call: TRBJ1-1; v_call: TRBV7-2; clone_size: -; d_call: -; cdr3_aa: CASSLRSSRASYFTEAFF; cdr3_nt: TGTGCCAGCAGCTTAAGGTCCTCGCGGGCTTCTTATTTCACTGAAGCTTTCTTT
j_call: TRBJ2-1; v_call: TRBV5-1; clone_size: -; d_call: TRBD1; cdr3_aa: CASSSPTGGKNEQFF; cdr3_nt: TGCGCCAGCAGCTCTCCCACAGGGGGTAAGAATGAGCAGTTCTTC
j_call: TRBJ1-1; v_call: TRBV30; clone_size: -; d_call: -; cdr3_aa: CAWSVGTGRRVDTEAFF; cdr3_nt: TGTGCCTGGAGTGTAGGGACTGGGCGGAGGGTGGACACTGAAGCTTTCTTT
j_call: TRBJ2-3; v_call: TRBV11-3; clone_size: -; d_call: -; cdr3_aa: CASSRGDTQYF; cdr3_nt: TGTGCCAGCAGCCGCGGAGATACGCAGTATTTT
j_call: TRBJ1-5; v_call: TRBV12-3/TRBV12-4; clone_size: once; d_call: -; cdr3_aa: CASSDRYQPQHF; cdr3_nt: TGTGCCAGCAGCGACCGTTATCAGCCCCAGCATTTT
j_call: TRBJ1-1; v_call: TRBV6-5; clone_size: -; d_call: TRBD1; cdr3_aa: CASSYDREATEAFF; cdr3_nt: TGTGCCAGCAGTTACGACAGGGAGGCGACTGAAGCTTTCTTT
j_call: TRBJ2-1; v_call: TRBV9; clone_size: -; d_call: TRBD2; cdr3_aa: CASSVTTSGRANEQFF; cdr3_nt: TGTGCCAGCAGCGTTACGACTAGCGGGAGGGCCAATGAGCAGTTCTTC
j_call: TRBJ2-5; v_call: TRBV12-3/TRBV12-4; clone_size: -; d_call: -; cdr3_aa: CASSLPGLETQYF; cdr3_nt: TGTGCCAGCAGTTTACCCGGGTTGGAGACCCAGTACTTC
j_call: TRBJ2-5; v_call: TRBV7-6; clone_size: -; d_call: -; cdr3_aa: CASSLALETGETQYF; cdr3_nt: TGTGCCAGCAGCTTAGCCTTAGAAACTGGAGAGACCCAGTACTTC
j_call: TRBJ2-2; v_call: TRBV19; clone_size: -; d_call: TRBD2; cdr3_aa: CASMSGNRGVGELFF; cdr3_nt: TGTGCCAGTATGAGCGGGAACCGAGGGGTCGGGGAGCTGTTTTTT
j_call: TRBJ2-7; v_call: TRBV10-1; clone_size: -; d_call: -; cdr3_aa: CASSESDGSTYEQYF; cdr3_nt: TGCGCCAGCAGTGAGTCAGACGGATCAACCTACGAGCAGTACTTC
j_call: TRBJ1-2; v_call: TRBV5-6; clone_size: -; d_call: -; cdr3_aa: CASSLDPTTNFGGYTF; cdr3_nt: TGTGCCAGCAGCTTGGATCCGACAACCAATTTTGGTGGCTACACCTTC
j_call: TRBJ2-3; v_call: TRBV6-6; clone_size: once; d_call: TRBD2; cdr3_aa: CATKWTSGGAGTQYF; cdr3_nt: TGTGCCACCAAATGGACTAGCGGGGGGGCCGGGACGCAGTATTTT
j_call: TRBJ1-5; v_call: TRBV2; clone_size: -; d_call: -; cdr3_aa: CASSEGTVSNQPQHF; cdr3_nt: TGTGCCAGCAGTGAAGGGACAGTTAGCAATCAGCCCCAGCATTTT